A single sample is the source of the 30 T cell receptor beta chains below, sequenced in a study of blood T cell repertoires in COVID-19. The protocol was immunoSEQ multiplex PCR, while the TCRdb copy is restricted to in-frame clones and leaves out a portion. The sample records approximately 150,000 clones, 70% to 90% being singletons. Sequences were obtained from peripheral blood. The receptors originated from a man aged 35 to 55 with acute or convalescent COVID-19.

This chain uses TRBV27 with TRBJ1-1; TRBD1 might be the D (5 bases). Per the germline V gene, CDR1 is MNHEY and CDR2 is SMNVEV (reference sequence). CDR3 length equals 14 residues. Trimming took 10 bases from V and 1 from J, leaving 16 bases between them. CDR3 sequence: CATKGVGGNTEAFF. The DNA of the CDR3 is TGTGCCACCAAAGGGGTCGGCGGGAACACTGAAGCTTTCTTT.

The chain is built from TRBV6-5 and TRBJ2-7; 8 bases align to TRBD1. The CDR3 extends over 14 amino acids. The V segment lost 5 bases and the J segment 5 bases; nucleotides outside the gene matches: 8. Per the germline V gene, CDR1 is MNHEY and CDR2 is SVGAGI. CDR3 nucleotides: TGTGCCAGCAGTCTTAAGGGACAGGCCCACGAGCAGTACTTC. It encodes CASSLKGQAHEQYF.

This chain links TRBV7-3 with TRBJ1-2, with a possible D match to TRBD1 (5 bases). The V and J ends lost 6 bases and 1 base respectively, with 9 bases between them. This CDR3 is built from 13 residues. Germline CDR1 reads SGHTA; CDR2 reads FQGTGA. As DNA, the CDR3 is TGTGCCAGCAGTAGGGGTGGTAACTATGGCTACACCTTC. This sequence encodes CASSRGGNYGYTF.

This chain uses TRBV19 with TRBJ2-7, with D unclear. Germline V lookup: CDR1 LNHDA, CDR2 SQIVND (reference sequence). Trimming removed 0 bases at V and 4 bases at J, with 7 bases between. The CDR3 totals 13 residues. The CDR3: CASSIDLFYEQYF. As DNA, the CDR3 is TGTGCCAGTAGTATAGATCTGTTTTACGAGCAGTACTTC.

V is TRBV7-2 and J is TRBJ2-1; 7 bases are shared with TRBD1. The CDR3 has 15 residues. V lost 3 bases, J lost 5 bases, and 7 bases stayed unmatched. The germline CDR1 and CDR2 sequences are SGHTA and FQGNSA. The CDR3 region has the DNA TGTGCCAGCAGCTTTCGGGGACAGACGAACAATGAGCAGTTCTTC. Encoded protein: CASSFRGQTNNEQFF.

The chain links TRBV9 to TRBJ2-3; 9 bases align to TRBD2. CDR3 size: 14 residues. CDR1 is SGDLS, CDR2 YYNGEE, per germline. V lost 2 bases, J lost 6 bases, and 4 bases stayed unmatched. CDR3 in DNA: TGTGCCAGCAGCGTGGGACTAGCCGGGGATACGCAGTATTTT. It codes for CASSVGLAGDTQYF. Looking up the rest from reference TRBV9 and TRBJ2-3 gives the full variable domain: DSGVTQTPKHLITATGQRVTLRCSPRSGDLSVYWYQQSLDQGLQFLIQYYNGEERAKGNILERFSAQQFPDLHSELNLSSLELGDSALYFCASSVGLAGDTQYFGPGTRLTVL.

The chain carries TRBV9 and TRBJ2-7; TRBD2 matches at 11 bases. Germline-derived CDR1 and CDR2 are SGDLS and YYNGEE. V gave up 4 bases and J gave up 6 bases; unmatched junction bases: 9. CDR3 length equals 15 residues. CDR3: CASSSRAGLAAEQYF. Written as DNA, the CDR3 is TGTGCCAGCAGCTCCCGAGCGGGACTAGCGGCCGAGCAGTACTTC. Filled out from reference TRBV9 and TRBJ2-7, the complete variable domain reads DSGVTQTPKHLITATGQRVTLRCSPRSGDLSVYWYQQSLDQGLQFLIQYYNGEERAKGNILERFSAQQFPDLHSELNLSSLELGDSALYFCASSSRAGLAAEQYFGPGTRLTVT.

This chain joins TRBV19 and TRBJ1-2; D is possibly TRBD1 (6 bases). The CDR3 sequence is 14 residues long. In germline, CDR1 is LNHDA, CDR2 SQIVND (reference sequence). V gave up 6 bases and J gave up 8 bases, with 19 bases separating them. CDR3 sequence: CASRLLTGSGGYTF. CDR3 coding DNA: TGTGCCAGTAGACTCCTGACAGGATCTGGGGGCTACACCTTC.

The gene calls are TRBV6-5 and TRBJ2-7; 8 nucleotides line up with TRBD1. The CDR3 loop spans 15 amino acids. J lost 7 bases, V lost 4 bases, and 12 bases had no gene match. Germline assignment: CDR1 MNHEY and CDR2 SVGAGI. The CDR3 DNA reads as TGTGCCAGCAGTTCCGGACAGGGCTGCCTGCGGGAGCAGTACTTC. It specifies CASSSGQGCLREQYF.

The CDR3 sequence is CASSKTSGGETQYF. CDR3 DNA sequence: TGTGCCAGCAGTAAGACTAGCGGGGGAGAGACCCAGTACTTC. The chain uses TRBV28 and TRBJ2-5; 12 bases line up with TRBD2. The ends lost 5 bases at V and 4 bases at J; junction bases unmatched: 2. The V gene's germline CDR1 is MDHEN and CDR2 SYDVKM. This CDR3 has 14 amino acids.

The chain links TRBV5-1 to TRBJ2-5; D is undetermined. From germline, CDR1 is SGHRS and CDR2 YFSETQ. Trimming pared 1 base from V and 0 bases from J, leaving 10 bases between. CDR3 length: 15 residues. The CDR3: CASSLIGTNQETQYF. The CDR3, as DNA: TGCGCCAGCAGCTTGATCGGCACTAACCAAGAGACCCAGTACTTC.

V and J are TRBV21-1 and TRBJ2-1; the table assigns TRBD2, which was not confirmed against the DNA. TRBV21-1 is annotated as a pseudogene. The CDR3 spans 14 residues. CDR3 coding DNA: TGTGCCAGCCGAGGTCTAGCTTTCTACAATGAGCAGTTCTTC. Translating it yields CASRGLAFYNEQFF.

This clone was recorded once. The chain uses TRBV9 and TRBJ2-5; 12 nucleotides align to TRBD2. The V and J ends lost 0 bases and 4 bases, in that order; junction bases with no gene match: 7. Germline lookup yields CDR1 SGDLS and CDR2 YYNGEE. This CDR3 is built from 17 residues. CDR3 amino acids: CASSVGLAGGPGETQYF. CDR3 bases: TGTGCCAGCAGCGTAGGGCTAGCGGGGGGGCCGGGAGAGACCCAGTACTTC. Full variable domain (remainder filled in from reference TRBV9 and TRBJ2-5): DSGVTQTPKHLITATGQRVTLRCSPRSGDLSVYWYQQSLDQGLQFLIQYYNGEERAKGNILERFSAQQFPDLHSELNLSSLELGDSALYFCASSVGLAGGPGETQYFGPGTRLLVL.

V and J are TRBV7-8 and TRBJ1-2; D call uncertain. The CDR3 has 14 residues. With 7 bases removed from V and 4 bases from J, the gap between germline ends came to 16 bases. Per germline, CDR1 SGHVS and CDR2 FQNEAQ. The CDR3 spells CASMPYAASYGYTF. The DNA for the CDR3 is TGTGCCAGCATGCCATACGCGGCGAGCTATGGCTACACCTTC.

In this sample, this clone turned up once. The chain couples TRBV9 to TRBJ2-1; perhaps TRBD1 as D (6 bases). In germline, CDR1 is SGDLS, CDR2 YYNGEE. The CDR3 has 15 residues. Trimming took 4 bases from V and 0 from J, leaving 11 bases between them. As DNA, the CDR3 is TGTGCCAGCAGCTCCCAGGGGTCCTCCTACAATGAGCAGTTCTTC. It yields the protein CASSSQGSSYNEQFF.

CDR3 coding DNA: TGTGCCTGGACTAAAAAGAGCGGTGTCCCCTCTAATTCACCCCTCCACTTT. Protein sequence: CAWTKKSGVPSNSPLHF. This sequence joins TRBV30 and TRBJ1-6; D is uncertain. Germline assignment: CDR1 GTSNPN and CDR2 SVGIG (reference sequence). With 4 bases removed from V and 6 bases from J, the gap between germline ends came to 22 bases. This CDR3 contains 17 residues.

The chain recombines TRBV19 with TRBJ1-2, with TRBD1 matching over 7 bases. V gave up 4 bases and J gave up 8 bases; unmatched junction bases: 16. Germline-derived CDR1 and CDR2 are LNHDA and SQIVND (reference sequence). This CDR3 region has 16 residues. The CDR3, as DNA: TGTGCCAGTAGTACCGCCGGGACAGTCCTATTATCGGGCTACACCTTC. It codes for CASSTAGTVLLSGYTF.

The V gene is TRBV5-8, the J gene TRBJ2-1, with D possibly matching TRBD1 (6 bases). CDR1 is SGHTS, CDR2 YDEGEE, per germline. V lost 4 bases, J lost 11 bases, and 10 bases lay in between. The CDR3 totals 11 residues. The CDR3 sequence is CASSRGTQQFF. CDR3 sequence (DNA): TGTGCCAGCAGCCGTGGGACACAGCAGTTCTTC.

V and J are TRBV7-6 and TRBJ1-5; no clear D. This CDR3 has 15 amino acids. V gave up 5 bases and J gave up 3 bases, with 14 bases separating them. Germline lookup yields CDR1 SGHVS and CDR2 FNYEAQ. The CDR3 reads CASSPTGGFNQPQHF. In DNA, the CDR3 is TGTGCCAGCAGCCCCACGGGAGGGTTCAATCAGCCCCAGCATTTT.

CDR3 sequence (DNA): TGTGCCAGTAGCCCTCACGGACAGGCCTCTAACTATGGCTACACCTTC. It specifies CASSPHGQASNYGYTF. The chain is built from TRBV19 and TRBJ1-2; 7 positions agree with TRBD1. Trimming took 6 bases from V and 0 from J; bases not matched to a gene: 10. Germline V gene lookup returns CDR1 LNHDA and CDR2 SQIVND (reference sequence). CDR3 length equals 16 residues.

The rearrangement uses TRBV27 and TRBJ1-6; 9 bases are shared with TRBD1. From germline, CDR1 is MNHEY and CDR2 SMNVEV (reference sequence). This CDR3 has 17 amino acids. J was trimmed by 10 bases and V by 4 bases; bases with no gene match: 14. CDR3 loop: CASSSYPTGGIGSPLHF. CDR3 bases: TGTGCCAGCAGTTCGTACCCCACAGGGGGCATTGGATCACCCCTCCACTTT.

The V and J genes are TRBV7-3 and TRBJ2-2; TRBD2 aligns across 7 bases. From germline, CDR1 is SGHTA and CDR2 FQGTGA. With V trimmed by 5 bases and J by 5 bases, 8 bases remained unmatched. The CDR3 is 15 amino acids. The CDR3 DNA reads TGTGCCAGCAGCCCGACTAGCCCTCGGACCGGGGAGCTGTTTTTT. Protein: CASSPTSPRTGELFF.

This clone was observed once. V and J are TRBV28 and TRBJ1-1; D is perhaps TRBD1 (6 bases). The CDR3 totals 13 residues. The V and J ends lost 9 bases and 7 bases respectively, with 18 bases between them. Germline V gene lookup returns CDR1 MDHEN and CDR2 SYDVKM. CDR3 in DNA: TGTGCCAGTGCAGGGGAGGGGTGGGGTGAAGCTTTCTTT. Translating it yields CASAGEGWGEAFF.

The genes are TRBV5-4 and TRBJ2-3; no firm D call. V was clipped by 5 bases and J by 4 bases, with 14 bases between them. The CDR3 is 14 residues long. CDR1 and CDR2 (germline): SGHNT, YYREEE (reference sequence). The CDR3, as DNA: TGTGCCAGCAGACCCGCCGCGCGCGCAGATACGCAGTATTTT. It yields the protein CASRPAARADTQYF. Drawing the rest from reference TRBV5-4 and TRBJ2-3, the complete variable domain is ETGVTQSPTHLIKTRGQQVTLRCSSQSGHNTVSWYQQALGQGPQFIFQYYREEENGRGNFPPRFSGLQFPNYSSELNVNALELDDSALYLCASRPAARADTQYFGPGTRLTVL.

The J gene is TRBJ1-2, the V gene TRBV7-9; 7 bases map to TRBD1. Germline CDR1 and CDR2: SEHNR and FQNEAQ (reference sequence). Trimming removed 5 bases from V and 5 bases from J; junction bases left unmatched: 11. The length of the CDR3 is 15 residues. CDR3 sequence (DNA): TGTGCCAGCAGCCGATCGAGGGGGCCTGAGTATGGCTACACCTTC. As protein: CASSRSRGPEYGYTF. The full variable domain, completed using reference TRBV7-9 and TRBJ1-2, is DTGVSQNPRHKITKRGQNVTFRCDPISEHNRLYWYRQTLGQGPEFLTYFQNEAQLEKSRLLSDRFSAERPKGSFSTLEIQRTEQGDSAMYLCASSRSRGPEYGYTFGSGTRLTVV.

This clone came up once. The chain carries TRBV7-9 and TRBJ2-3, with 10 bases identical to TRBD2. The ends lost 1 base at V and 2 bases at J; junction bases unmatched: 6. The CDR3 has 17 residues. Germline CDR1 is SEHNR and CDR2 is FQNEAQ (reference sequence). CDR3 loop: CASSLVASGGNTDTQYF. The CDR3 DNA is TGTGCCAGCAGCTTAGTCGCTAGCGGGGGAAACACAGATACGCAGTATTTT.

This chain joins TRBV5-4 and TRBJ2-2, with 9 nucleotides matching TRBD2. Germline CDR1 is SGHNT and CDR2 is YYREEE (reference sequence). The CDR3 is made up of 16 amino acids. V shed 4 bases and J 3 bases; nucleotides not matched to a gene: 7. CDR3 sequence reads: CASSARGGGDTGELFF. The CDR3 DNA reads TGTGCCAGCAGCGCCCGGGGCGGGGGGGACACCGGGGAGCTGTTTTTT.

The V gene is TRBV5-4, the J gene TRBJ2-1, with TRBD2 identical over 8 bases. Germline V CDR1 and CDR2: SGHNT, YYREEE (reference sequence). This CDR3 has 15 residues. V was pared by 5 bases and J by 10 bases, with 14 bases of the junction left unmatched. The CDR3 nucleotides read TGTGCCAGCAGGCTTGGTATTAGCGGGACCCAAGAGCAGTTCTTC. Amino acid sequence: CASRLGISGTQEQFF.

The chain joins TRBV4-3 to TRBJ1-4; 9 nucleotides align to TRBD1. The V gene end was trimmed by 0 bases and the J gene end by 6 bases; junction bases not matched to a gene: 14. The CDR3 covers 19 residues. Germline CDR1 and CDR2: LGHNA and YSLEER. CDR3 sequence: CASSQDRLTGGQADEKLFF. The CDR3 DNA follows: TGCGCCAGCAGCCAAGATCGATTGACAGGGGGACAAGCGGATGAAAAACTGTTTTTT.

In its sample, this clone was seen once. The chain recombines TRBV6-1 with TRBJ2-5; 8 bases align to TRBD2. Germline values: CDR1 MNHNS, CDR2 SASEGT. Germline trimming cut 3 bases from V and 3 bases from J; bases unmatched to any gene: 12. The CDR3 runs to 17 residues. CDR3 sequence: CASSEVAGSSGKETQYF. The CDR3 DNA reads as TGTGCCAGCAGTGAGGTAGCGGGGTCTTCGGGGAAAGAGACCCAGTACTTC.